A selection of T cell receptor beta chains follows, all from one sample in a study of blood T cell repertoires in COVID-19. The assay was immunoSEQ multiplex PCR, and TCRdb's table has in-frame clones only and misses some. Among over 200,000 clones listed, 90% were seen once. Material for sequencing was PBMCs or T cells enriched from blood (not recorded which). The receptor set was obtained from a man between 25 and 39 years old who had been exposed to COVID-19. The CDR3 runs from the conserved cysteine through the conserved F or W. A D gene is named only where the DNA matches it firmly. Some rows mark clone size as missing; the rest say once, few, many or name a class of expanded clone.

j_call d_call clone_size v_call cdr3_nt cdr3_aa
TRBJ1-4 TRBD1 - TRBV6-5 TGTGCCAGCAGTCCCAGGGGGCCCAATGAAAAACTGTTTTTT CASSPRGPNEKLFF
TRBJ1-6 TRBD1 - TRBV4-2 TGTGCCAGCAGCCTCGCCGGGACAGGGAATTCACCCCTCCACTTT CASSLAGTGNSPLHF
TRBJ1-5 - - TRBV7-2 TGTGCCAGCAGCTTAAGGGCAGGGGAGAATCAGCCCCAGCATTTT CASSLRAGENQPQHF
TRBJ2-1 - - TRBV4-2 TGTGCCAGCAGCCGAACCGATAGTCTCGAAAATGAGCAGTTCTTC CASSRTDSLENEQFF
TRBJ2-6 - - TRBV5-1 TGCGCCAGCAGCGCCTCAGGGGATGCTGGGGCCAACGTCCTGACTTTC CASSASGDAGANVLTF
TRBJ2-4 TRBD2 - TRBV4-1 TGCGCCAGCAGCCAGCGGGGGGACATTCAGTACTTC CASSQRGDIQYF
TRBJ1-5 - - TRBV7-9 TGTGCCAGCAGCTTAGTAGGGGCAGGGGTGACCTATAGCAATCAGCCCCAGCATTTT CASSLVGAGVTYSNQPQHF
TRBJ1-1 TRBD1 - TRBV13 TGTGCCAGCAGCTTCGACAGGGAAGAAGCTTTCTTT CASSFDREEAFF
TRBJ2-7 - - TRBV30 TGTGCCTGGAGCGACTTCGGTCAGGGTAATCCCTACGAGCAGTACTTC CAWSDFGQGNPYEQYF
TRBJ1-4 TRBD1 - TRBV5-1 TGCGCCAGCAGCCCGGGGACAGGGGTAGCGACTAATGAAAAACTGTTTTTT CASSPGTGVATNEKLFF
TRBJ1-2 TRBD1 - TRBV7-2 TGTGCCAGCAGCTTGGCCGGACAGGGGGGAGGCTACACCTTC CASSLAGQGGGYTF
TRBJ2-5 TRBD2 - TRBV5-4 TGTGCCAGCAGCTTCCTAGCGGGGGAAAAGACCCAGTACTTC CASSFLAGEKTQYF
TRBJ2-3 - - TRBV19 TGTGCCAGTAGCCAGAACACAGATACGCAGTATTTT CASSQNTDTQYF
TRBJ2-3 - - TRBV7-9 TGTGCCAGCAGCCCGTTGTCAGATACGCAGTATTTT CASSPLSDTQYF
TRBJ2-7 TRBD1 - TRBV4-1 TGCGCCAGCAGCCAAGAGTCAGGGGGAATCTACGAGCAGTACTTC CASSQESGGIYEQYF
TRBJ1-3 - - TRBV7-3 TGTGCCAGCAGCGAGGCGGGAGGGGGGAACACCATATATTTT CASSEAGGGNTIYF
TRBJ1-4 - few TRBV6-6 TGTGCCACCAATCGGGGCGGGTCTTTTTTAGGAAATGAAAAACTGTTTTTT CATNRGGSFLGNEKLFF
TRBJ1-6 - - TRBV6-5 TGTGCCAGCAGTTACTTTGGAGTCCGTAATTCACCCCTCCACTTT CASSYFGVRNSPLHF
TRBJ1-3 - few TRBV5-1 TGCGCCAGCAGCACATTCGGGGGTCTTGACACCATATATTTT CASSTFGGLDTIYF
TRBJ2-7 - - TRBV19 TGTGCCAGTAGTATAGGCGGCGGCGGTAGAGCCTACGAGCAGTACTTC CASSIGGGGRAYEQYF
TRBJ1-1 - - TRBV11-2 TGTGCCAGCAGCTTAGTCGCGGGGACCACTGAAGCTTTCTTT CASSLVAGTTEAFF
TRBJ1-2 TRBD1 - TRBV19 TGTGCCAGTAGATCTGGACAGGGCCCTCTCTATGGCTACACCTTC CASRSGQGPLYGYTF
TRBJ1-5 - - TRBV6-5 TGTGCCAGCAGGCCCTACAGTAGCAATCAGCCCCAGCATTTT CASRPYSSNQPQHF
TRBJ2-7 TRBD1 - TRBV6-5 TGTGCCAGCAGTACACCAGGGGGCTGGTACGAGCAGTACTTC CASSTPGGWYEQYF
TRBJ1-6 TRBD1 - TRBV11-1 TGTGCCAGCAGCTCGCAGACAGGGGGGGGTTCACCCCTCCACTTT CASSSQTGGGSPLHF
TRBJ1-1 - - TRBV29-1 TGCAGCGCCGAGACAGTACCAATTGAAGCTTTCTTT CSAETVPIEAFF
TRBJ1-5 - few TRBV2 TGTGCCAGCAGTGAAGCGCGGTACCAGCCCCAGCATTTT CASSEARYQPQHF
TRBJ2-5 - - TRBV14 TGTGCCAGCAGCCGGGAGGACACATTGTACCAAGAGACCCAGTACTTC CASSREDTLYQETQYF
TRBJ2-3 - - TRBV7-2 TGTGCCAGCAGCAACGCCGGATGGGGGAGGACGCAGTATTTT CASSNAGWGRTQYF
TRBJ2-2 TRBD2 - TRBV7-2 TGTGCCAGCAGCCCCCGGGACTATTACACCGGGGAGCTGTTTTTT CASSPRDYYTGELFF
TRBJ2-1 - once TRBV24-1 TGTGCCACCTCCGTCGGGGGGCGCGGGTACAATGAGCAGTTCTTC CATSVGGRGYNEQFF